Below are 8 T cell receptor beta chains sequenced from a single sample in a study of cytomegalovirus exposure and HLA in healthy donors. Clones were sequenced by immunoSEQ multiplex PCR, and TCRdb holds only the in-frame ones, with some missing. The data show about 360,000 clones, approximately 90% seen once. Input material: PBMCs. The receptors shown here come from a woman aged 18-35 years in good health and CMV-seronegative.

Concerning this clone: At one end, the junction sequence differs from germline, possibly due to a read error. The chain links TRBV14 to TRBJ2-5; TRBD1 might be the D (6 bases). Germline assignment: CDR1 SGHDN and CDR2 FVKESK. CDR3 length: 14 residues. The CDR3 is CASSKDRIQETQYF. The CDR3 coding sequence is TGTGCCAGCAGCAAAGACAGGATCCAAGAGACCCAGTACTTC.

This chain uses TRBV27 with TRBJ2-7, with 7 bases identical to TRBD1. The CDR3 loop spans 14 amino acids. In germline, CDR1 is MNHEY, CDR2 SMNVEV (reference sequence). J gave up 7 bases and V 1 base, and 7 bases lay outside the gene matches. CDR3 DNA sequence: TGTGCCAGCAGTTTATTAGGCAGGGGGTATGAGCAGTACTTC. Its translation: CASSLLGRGYEQYF.

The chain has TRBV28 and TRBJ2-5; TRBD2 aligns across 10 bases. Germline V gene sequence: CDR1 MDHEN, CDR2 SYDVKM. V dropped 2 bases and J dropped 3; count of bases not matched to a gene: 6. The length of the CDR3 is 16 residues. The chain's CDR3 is CASSLGSSGSEETQYF. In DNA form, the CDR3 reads TGTGCCAGCAGTTTAGGGTCTAGCGGGAGTGAAGAGACCCAGTACTTC. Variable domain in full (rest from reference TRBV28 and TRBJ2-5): DVKVTQSSRYLVKRTGEKVFLECVQDMDHENMFWYRQDPGLGLRLIYFSYDVKMKEKGDIPEGYSVSREKKERFSLILESASTNQTSMYLCASSLGSSGSEETQYFGPGTRLLVL.

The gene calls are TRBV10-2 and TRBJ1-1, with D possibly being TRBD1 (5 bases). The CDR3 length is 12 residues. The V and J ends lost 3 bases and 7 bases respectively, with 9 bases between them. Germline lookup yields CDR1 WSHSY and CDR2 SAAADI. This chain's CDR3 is CASSDRVGEAFF. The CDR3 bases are TGCGCCAGCAGTGACAGGGTCGGTGAAGCTTTCTTT.

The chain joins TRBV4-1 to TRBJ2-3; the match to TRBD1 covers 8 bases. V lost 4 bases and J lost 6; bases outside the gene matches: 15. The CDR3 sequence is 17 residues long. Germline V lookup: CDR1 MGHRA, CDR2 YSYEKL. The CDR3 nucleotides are TGCGCCAGCAGCCTCAGACTGGGACAGGCCATTACGGATACGCAGTATTTT. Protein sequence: CASSLRLGQAITDTQYF.

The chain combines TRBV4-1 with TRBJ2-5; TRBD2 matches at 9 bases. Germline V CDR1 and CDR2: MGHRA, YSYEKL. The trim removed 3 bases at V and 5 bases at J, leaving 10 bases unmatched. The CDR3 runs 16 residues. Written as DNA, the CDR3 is TGCGCCAGCAGCCAGGAAAATCTAGCGGGGAAGGAGACCCAGTACTTC. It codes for CASSQENLAGKETQYF.

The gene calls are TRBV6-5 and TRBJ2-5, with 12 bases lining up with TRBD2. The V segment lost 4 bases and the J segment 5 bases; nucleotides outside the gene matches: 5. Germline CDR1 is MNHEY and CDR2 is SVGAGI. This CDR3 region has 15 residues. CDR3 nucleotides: TGTGCCAGCAGTTCACTAGCGGGAGGAGAGGAGACCCAGTACTTC. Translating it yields CASSSLAGGEETQYF.

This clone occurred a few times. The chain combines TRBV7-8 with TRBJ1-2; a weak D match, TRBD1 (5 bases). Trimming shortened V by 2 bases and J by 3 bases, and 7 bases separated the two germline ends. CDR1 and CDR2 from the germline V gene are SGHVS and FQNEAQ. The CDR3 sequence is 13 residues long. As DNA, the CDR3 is TGTGCCAGCAGCTTAAGCAGGGACTATGGCTACACCTTC. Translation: CASSLSRDYGYTF.